This T cell receptor (beta chain) comes out of a study of blood T cells in healthy people across ages. Points from the study as a whole: The study found more naive CD4+ cells and higher diversity in long-lived than aged donors. TCR beta diversity, measured per million T cells, fell in a roughly linear way with age.

A few counts support this clonotype. Its antigen is as yet unknown. Caucasian individuals from Russia who were healthy and aged 6 to 90 acted as donors. PCR was performed a second time for about 6 to 12 cycles using a sample-barcoded 5' primer and a J-beta primer mix. Per sample, CDR3-containing paired-end reads numbered at least 2.5 million. TCRdb redid the calling of the 5' RACE reads with MiXCR, one entry per CDR3 protein. The sample yields over a million distinct CDR3 sequences, 40% to 50% seen once. V gave up 9 bases and J gave up 1 base, with 18 bases separating them. The CDR3 is 16 residues long.

The sample was blood. The origin of this receptor is a woman aged 18-35 years in good health. The rearrangement joins TRBV12-3 or TRBV12-4 to TRBJ2-2, with D possibly matching TRBD1 (6 bases). CDR3 residues: CASWGWGHVNTGELFF. In DNA form, the CDR3 reads TGTGCCAGTTGGGGCTGGGGACACGTGAACACCGGGGAGCTGTTTTTT.